Given below is one T cell receptor beta chain in context. Its antigen is as yet unknown. Relative to the germline gene, one junction end is altered; a read error may explain this. Other DNA variants within this sample encode the same CDR3. Patients were ineligible given autoimmune disease history or systemic immunosuppression. The data belong to a study of OX40 agonist ivuxolimab in advanced cancers. Across the whole study: Ivuxolimab, which is an agonistic anti-OX40 (CD134) antibody, was administered to the patients. Study-wide points: Not determined was the antigen specificity of the expanded peripheral T cells. At 0.1 to 3.0 mg/kg and by week 6, clonal expansion occurred in CD4+ and CD8+ blood T cells.

The data were produced by immunoSEQ multiplex PCR, yet TCRdb's version contains in-frame clones alone and is incomplete. Among 50,000 to 75,000 clones, just over 90% were seen once, and the ten largest hold under 20%. CDR1 is SGHVS, CDR2 FQNEAQ, per germline. This CDR3 contains 14 residues. The specimen was CD4+ or CD8+ T cells sorted from blood, collected in a trial of the OX40 agonist ivuxolimab. The sequence came from an adult with an advanced solid tumor such as melanoma, head and neck, liver or kidney cancer. The chain is built from TRBV7-8 and TRBJ1-2, with 9 bases identical to TRBD1. The CDR3 sequence is CASSLAGTGNGYTF. The DNA of the CDR3 is TGTGCCAGTAGCTTAGCGGGGACAGGGAATGGCTACACCTTC. Variable domain in full (rest from reference TRBV7-8 and TRBJ1-2): GAGVSQSPRYKVAKRGQDVALRCDPISGHVSLFWYQQALGQGPEFLTYFQNEAQLDKSGLPSDRFFAERPEGSVSTLKIQRTQQEDSAVYLCASSLAGTGNGYTFGSGTRLTVV.